This is a list of T cell receptor beta chains from one sample in a study of blood T cell repertoires in COVID-19. Here immunoSEQ multiplex PCR was the method, and the copy in TCRdb shows in-frame clones only, minus some. The sample records roughly 150,000 clones, approximately 80% being singletons. Sequencing was done on a sample of peripheral blood. The receptors shown here come from an elderly woman with active or convalescent COVID-19. CDR3s include the opening cysteine and the closing phenylalanine or tryptophan. Fields, in order: V gene, clone size, D gene, J gene, CDR3 DNA, CDR3 protein. A D gene is named only where the DNA matches it firmly. Size is omitted from some rows. Given values are once, few, many or a class for expanded clones.

TRBV4-3	-	TRBD1	TRBJ2-1	TGCGCCAGCAGCCAAGATGGCAGGGGGAGCAATGAGCAGTTCTTC	CASSQDGRGSNEQFF
TRBV6-5	-	TRBD1	TRBJ2-4	TGTGCCAGCAGCGACCGACAGGGGAACATTCAGTACTTC	CASSDRQGNIQYF
TRBV9	-	-	TRBJ1-4	TGTGCCAGCAGCTCGGAGGGTTCAACTAATGAAAAACTGTTTTTT	CASSSEGSTNEKLFF
TRBV4-1	-	TRBD2	TRBJ2-1	TGCGCCAGCAGGACTAGCGGGGGGTACAATGAGCAGTTCTTC	CASRTSGGYNEQFF
TRBV10-2	-	-	TRBJ1-5	TGCGCCAGCACCGGCGGCACCAATCAGCCCCAGCATTTT	CASTGGTNQPQHF
TRBV7-2	-	TRBD2	TRBJ2-1	TGTGCCAGCAGCTTAGCGTGGTTGTTACTAGCGGGGGGGAATGAGCAGTTCTTC	CASSLAWLLLAGGNEQFF
TRBV5-6	-	TRBD1	TRBJ1-4	TGTGCCAGCAGCTTCGGGACAGCGAATGAAAAACTGTTTTTT	CASSFGTANEKLFF
TRBV4-3	-	TRBD1	TRBJ1-2	TGCGCCAGCAGCCAAGATTGGGACAGGGTGGGTGGCTACACCTTC	CASSQDWDRVGGYTF
TRBV7-2	-	-	TRBJ2-5	TGTGCCAGCAGCCGCACAGGGCCGGGGAACCAAGAGACCCAGTACTTC	CASSRTGPGNQETQYF
TRBV5-8	-	-	TRBJ2-4	TGTGCCAGCAGTCCCCAGGGGACCAAAAACATTCAGTACTTC	CASSPQGTKNIQYF
TRBV19	-	-	TRBJ2-3	TGTGCCAGTAGTATAGGTCAGATACACACAGATACGCAGTATTTT	CASSIGQIHTDTQYF
TRBV30	once	TRBD1	TRBJ1-1	TGTGCCTGCTCGGGACAGGGTTGGGGTGAAGCTTTCTTT	CACSGQGWGEAFF
TRBV4-1	-	TRBD1	TRBJ1-6	TGCGCCAGCAGCTATTGGACAGGGGATAATTCACCCCTCCACTTT	CASSYWTGDNSPLHF
TRBV30	few	-	TRBJ2-5	TGTGCCTGGGGATCTCGGGAGACCCAGTACTTC	CAWGSRETQYF
TRBV7-9	once	TRBD1	TRBJ2-7	TGTGCCAGCAGCCCTCGGGACAGCATCGACGAGCAGTACTTC	CASSPRDSIDEQYF
TRBV3-1/TRBV3-2	-	TRBD1	TRBJ1-3	TGTGCCAGCAGCCAAGGGACAGGGAGCTTGGCTGGAAACACCATATATTTT	CASSQGTGSLAGNTIYF
TRBV4-3	-	-	TRBJ2-7	TGCGCCAGCAGCCAAGGAGAAAGGGGTCACACCGAGCAGTACTTC	CASSQGERGHTEQYF
TRBV11-3	-	TRBD1	TRBJ1-1	TGTGCCAGCAGTCCCCCGGGACAGGGCGTGTCAAGGAACACTGAAGCTTTCTTT	CASSPPGQGVSRNTEAFF
TRBV7-2	-	TRBD1	TRBJ1-2	TGTGCCAGCAGCTTAGTAGGGGACAGGGCTTCGGGCTATGGCTACACCTTC	CASSLVGDRASGYGYTF
TRBV5-4	-	TRBD1	TRBJ1-2	TGTGCCAGCAGCGTCCCAGGGGGATATGGCTACACCTTC	CASSVPGGYGYTF
TRBV19	-	TRBD2	TRBJ2-1	TGTGCCAGTAGTGATGGACTAGCGGGGACCCATGGTGGGCAGTTCTTC	CASSDGLAGTHGGQFF
TRBV2	-	TRBD2	TRBJ2-3	TGTGCCAGCAGTGAATCCGTTGGACTAGTCGGAACGCAGTATTTT	CASSESVGLVGTQYF
TRBV27	-	-	TRBJ1-1	TGTGCCAGCAGTTCCTTGACAGTCGTGAACACTGAAGCTTTCTTT	CASSSLTVVNTEAFF
TRBV5-1	-	-	TRBJ2-2	TGCGCCAGCAGCTTGGTGTCCGGGAGTGGCGGGGAGCTGTTTTTT	CASSLVSGSGGELFF
TRBV7-3	-	-	TRBJ1-3	TGTGCCAGCAGCCCCACAGGTTCTGGAAACACCATATATTTT	CASSPTGSGNTIYF
TRBV18	-	-	TRBJ2-2	TGTGCCAGCTCATCACCGGGGACTGCGAACACCGGGGAGCTGTTTTTT	CASSSPGTANTGELFF
TRBV10-3	-	-	TRBJ1-1	TGTGCCATCAGTGAATCCAACAGGGTGGGCACTGAAGCTTTCTTT	CAISESNRVGTEAFF
TRBV7-2	-	-	TRBJ2-7	TGTGCCAGCAGCTTAGTGCAGGGCCCCTCCTACGAGCAGTACTTC	CASSLVQGPSYEQYF
TRBV5-6	-	-	TRBJ1-3	TGTGCCAGCAGCTTAACATCCACTGGAAACACCATATATTTT	CASSLTSTGNTIYF
TRBV11-2	-	-	TRBJ1-4	TGTGCCAGCAGCCCAGGGGTCGCTCGAGAAAAACTGTTTTTT	CASSPGVAREKLFF
TRBV5-6	-	-	TRBJ1-1	TGTGCCAGCAGCTCGAGGGCCTTCTTACGAGAAGCTTTCTTT	CASSSRAFLREAFF
TRBV19	-	-	TRBJ2-2	TGTGCCAGTAGTATTACCAGCGCGAACACCGGGGAGCTGTTTTTT	CASSITSANTGELFF
TRBV19	-	TRBD1	TRBJ1-1	TGTGCCAGTAGGCCACAGGGGATGTGGACTGAAGCTTTCTTT	CASRPQGMWTEAFF
TRBV19	-	-	TRBJ1-2	TGTGCCAGTAGTATGGGGGGTTATGGCTACACCTTC	CASSMGGYGYTF
TRBV10-3	once	TRBD1	TRBJ2-3	TGTGCCATCAGGGAGGGACAGGGGGGCACAGATACGCAGTATTTT	CAIREGQGGTDTQYF
TRBV5-6	-	-	TRBJ2-2	TGTGCCAGCAGCTTGGGTTATACCGGGGAGCTGTTTTTT	CASSLGYTGELFF
TRBV19	-	TRBD1	TRBJ2-2	TGTGCCAGCTGGGACAGGGGGGACACCGGGGAGCTGTTTTTT	CASWDRGDTGELFF
TRBV25-1	-	-	TRBJ1-4	TGTGCCAGCAGTTGGGAGGGAACTAATGAAAAACTGTTTTTT	CASSWEGTNEKLFF
TRBV11-2	-	-	TRBJ1-1	TGTGCCAGCAGCTTAGGTACAGGGTATACTGAAGCTTTCTTT	CASSLGTGYTEAFF
TRBV3-1/TRBV3-2	-	-	TRBJ1-2	TGTGCCAGCAGCCAAGATGGGGGGGCCTATGGCTACACCTTC	CASSQDGGAYGYTF
TRBV6-1	-	-	TRBJ1-4	TGTGCCAGCAGTGAACGGAGGGCCGTGAGTGAAAAACTGTTTTTT	CASSERRAVSEKLFF
TRBV18	-	TRBD1	TRBJ1-6	TGTGCCAGCTCACCACCGGGGACAGGGAGCTCCTATAATTCACCCCTCCACTTT	CASSPPGTGSSYNSPLHF
TRBV7-2	-	-	TRBJ2-7	TGTGCCAGCAGCGCCAGCTACGAGCAGTACTTC	CASSASYEQYF
TRBV29-1	-	-	TRBJ1-6	TGCAGCGTTGCTTCGGGGGGGCTGGATTCACCCCTCCACTTT	CSVASGGLDSPLHF
TRBV15	-	TRBD1	TRBJ2-4	TGTGCCACCAGCAGAACCGGGACAGGCTGGGCCAAAAACATTCAGTACTTC	CATSRTGTGWAKNIQYF
TRBV27	once	-	TRBJ1-2	TGTGCCAGCAGTTCCTCAAACCAGAATGGCTACACCTTC	CASSSSNQNGYTF
TRBV7-2	-	TRBD1	TRBJ1-2	TGTGCCAGCAGCTTATATCAGGGACAGGGGGGCTACACCTTC	CASSLYQGQGGYTF
TRBV7-9	-	TRBD1	TRBJ1-5	TGTGCCAGCAGCTTAGCGGAGCCCTTTGGGACAGGGGTGCGGCAGCCCCAGCATTTT	CASSLAEPFGTGVRQPQHF
TRBV6-5	-	TRBD1	TRBJ1-4	TGTGCCAGCAGACCCGGGACAGGGGATGAAAAACTGTTTTTT	CASRPGTGDEKLFF